This TCR beta chain comes out of a study of shared clonotypes between healthy human individuals. For each subset, genomic DNA was distributed in equal portions over several immunoSEQ plates. Generated by immunoSEQ multiplex PCR, the TCRdb table keeps only in-frame clones and is missing some. The table lists a few million clones, 90% to 95% of them singletons. Naive CD8 cells, CD45RO-negative and positively selected for CCR7, excluded terminally differentiated effector memory CD45RA+ cells. Material: naive CD8+ T cells from PBMCs. This receptor was obtained from a young man in good health. Some clones in this sample may be carry-over from other donors' samples.

This CDR3 is CAISESGAILETQYF. The CDR3 DNA reads TGTGCCATCAGTGAGTCCGGGGCTATCCTAGAGACCCAGTACTTC. The chain employs TRBV10-3 and TRBJ2-5; perhaps D is TRBD1 or TRBD2 (5 bases each). Per the germline V gene, CDR1 is ENHRY and CDR2 is SYGVKD. V lost 0 bases to trimming and J lost 4 bases, with 12 bases between them. The CDR3 length is 15 residues.